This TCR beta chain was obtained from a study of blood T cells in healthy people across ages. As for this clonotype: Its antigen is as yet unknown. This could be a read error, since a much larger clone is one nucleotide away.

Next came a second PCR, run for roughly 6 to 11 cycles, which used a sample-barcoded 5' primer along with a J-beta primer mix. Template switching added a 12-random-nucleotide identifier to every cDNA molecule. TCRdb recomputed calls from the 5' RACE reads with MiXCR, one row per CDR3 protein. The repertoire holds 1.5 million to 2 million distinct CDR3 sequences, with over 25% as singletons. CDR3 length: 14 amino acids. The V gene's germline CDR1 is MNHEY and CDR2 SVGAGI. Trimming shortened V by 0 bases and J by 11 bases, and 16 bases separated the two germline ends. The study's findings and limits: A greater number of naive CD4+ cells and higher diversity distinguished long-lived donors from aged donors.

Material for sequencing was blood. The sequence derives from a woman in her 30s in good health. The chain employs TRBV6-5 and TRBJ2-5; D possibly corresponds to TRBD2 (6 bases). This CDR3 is CASSYSRGRDEQYF. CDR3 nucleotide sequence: TGTGCCAGCAGTTACTCGCGGGGTAGGGATGAGCAGTACTTC.